This T cell receptor beta chain is drawn from a study of cytomegalovirus exposure and HLA in healthy donors. The length of the CDR3 is 14 residues. From germline, CDR1 is SGHNT and CDR2 YYREEE (reference sequence). Trimming pared 4 bases from V and 1 base from J, leaving 11 bases between. Regarding the study as a whole: The study put some 160 TCR beta chains on its list as cytomegalovirus-associated. Reportedly, cytomegalovirus status was diagnosed with high sensitivity and specificity.

As to this clone: The antigen remains unidentified.

Produced via immunoSEQ multiplex PCR; TCRdb's table is partial and in-frame only. This table holds around 200,000 clones, 70% to 90% found once. Sequencing used PBMCs. This sequence was found in a woman between 18 and 29 years old in good health and CMV-seronegative. The chain couples TRBV5-4 to TRBJ1-1; D is possibly TRBD1 (6 bases). Written as DNA, the CDR3 is TGTGCCAGCAGCCCCACAGGGAGGAACACTGAAGCTTTCTTT. Its translation: CASSPTGRNTEAFF.